The 21 T cell receptor beta chains below were found in one sample sequenced in a study of OX40 agonist ivuxolimab in advanced cancers. TCRdb's table, derived via immunoSEQ multiplex PCR, lists solely in-frame clones and lacks some. The table records 35,000 to 40,000 clones, about three quarters of them present only once. The specimen was CD4+ or CD8+ T cells sorted from blood, collected in a trial of the OX40 agonist ivuxolimab. These receptors were obtained from an adult with an advanced solid tumor such as melanoma, head and neck, liver or kidney cancer.

J is TRBJ1-1 and V is TRBV6-1, with TRBD1 matching over 7 bases. This CDR3 has 11 amino acids. Germline CDR1 MNHNS, CDR2 SASEGT. V lost 4 bases to trimming and J lost 11 bases; unmatched junction nucleotides: 4. Here the CDR3 DNA reads TGTGCCAGCAGTGGACAGGGTATGGCTTTCTTT. Protein: CASSGQGMAFF.

The chain combines TRBV19 with TRBJ2-6; possible D gene TRBD2, 7 bases. This CDR3 spans 16 amino acids. Germline V gene sequence: CDR1 LNHDA, CDR2 SQIVND (reference sequence). The germline V and J ends were trimmed by 3 bases and 3 bases, with 12 bases remaining between them. CDR3 sequence: CASSMGGGLGANVLTF. The CDR3 coding sequence is TGTGCCAGTAGTATGGGAGGGGGGCTTGGGGCCAACGTCCTGACTTTC.

This clone was picked up a small number of times. The chain combines TRBV10-3 with TRBJ2-7; maybe TRBD2 (6 bases). Trimming removed 4 bases from V and 5 bases from J, with 6 bases in between. The CDR3 sequence is 11 residues long. The germline gives CDR1 ENHRY, CDR2 SYGVKD. This CDR3 is CAISGEDEQYF. In DNA, the CDR3 is TGTGCCATCAGTGGGGAGGACGAGCAGTACTTC.

The chain employs TRBV30 and TRBJ1-2; D gene ambiguous. V was shortened by 0 bases and J by 4 bases, with 6 bases between the two germline ends. CDR3 size: 12 residues. From germline, CDR1 is GTSNPN and CDR2 SVGIG (reference sequence). The CDR3 coding sequence is TGTGCCTGGAGTGTACTGGGCTATGGCTACACCTTC. Translated: CAWSVLGYGYTF. Supplemented by reference TRBV30 and TRBJ1-2, the full variable domain reads SQTIHQWPATLVQPVGSPLSLECTVEGTSNPNLYWYRQAAGRGLQLLFYSVGIGQISSEVPQNLSASRPQDRQFILSSKKLLLSDSGFYLCAWSVLGYGYTFGSGTRLTVV.

This clone was recorded a few times. The chain combines TRBV4-1 with TRBJ1-1; D might be TRBD1 (5 bases). Germline CDR1 is MGHRA and CDR2 is YSYEKL. V gave up 1 base and J gave up 3 bases, with 6 bases separating them. The CDR3 extends over 13 amino acids. CDR3 region: CASSQGGYTEAFF. CDR3 nucleotides: TGCGCCAGCAGCCAAGGGGGGTACACTGAAGCTTTCTTT.

The chain recombines TRBV30 with TRBJ2-3; 10 nucleotides match TRBD2. The CDR3 is made up of 14 amino acids. Trimming took 4 bases from V and 4 from J; bases not matched to a gene: 5. CDR1 GTSNPN and CDR2 SVGIG come from the germline V gene (reference sequence). DNA of the CDR3: TGTGCCTGGACCCTAGCGGGAGATTCAGATACGCAGTATTTT. This encodes CAWTLAGDSDTQYF.

This chain uses TRBV5-8 with TRBJ2-7; 8 bases are a match to TRBD1. Trimming at V came to 3 bases and at J to 7 bases, leaving 12 bases not matched to a gene. This CDR3 has 15 amino acids. Per germline, CDR1 SGHTS and CDR2 YDEGEE. The CDR3 sequence: CASSYSLDRELEQYF. In nucleotides, the CDR3 is TGTGCCAGCAGCTACTCCTTGGACAGGGAATTAGAGCAGTACTTC.

This chain connects TRBV5-5 to TRBJ1-1, with no clear D. This CDR3 contains 11 residues. Germline V gene lookup returns CDR1 SGHKS and CDR2 YYEKEE (reference sequence). V was clipped by 6 bases and J by 5 bases, with 8 bases between them. CDR3 nucleotides: TGTGCCAGCACCGTGGGTACTGAAGCTTTCTTT. Its protein is CASTVGTEAFF.

The rearrangement links TRBV11-2 to TRBJ1-6, with 8 bases fitting TRBD1. V lost 1 base, J lost 5 bases, and 7 bases stayed unmatched. Germline lookup yields CDR1 SGHAT and CDR2 FQNNGV. The CDR3 has 17 residues. CDR3 nucleotide sequence: TGTGCCAGCAGCTTAGCTGGACAGGGAAGCAATAATTCACCCCTCCACTTT. This codes for CASSLAGQGSNNSPLHF.

V gene TRBV30 combines with J gene TRBJ2-1; D ambiguous. There are 12 residues in the CDR3. The germline CDR1 and CDR2 sequences are GTSNPN and SVGIG (reference sequence). The CDR3 coding sequence is TGTGCATGTGGGCGCTCCTACAATGAGCAGTTCTTC. It codes for CACGRSYNEQFF.

The CDR3 here is CASSMGEGRNIQYF. The CDR3 DNA reads TGTGCCAGTAGTATGGGGGAGGGAAGAAACATTCAGTACTTC. The gene calls are TRBV19 and TRBJ2-4, with TRBD2 identical over 7 bases. This CDR3 spans 14 amino acids. Germline CDR1 and CDR2: LNHDA and SQIVND (reference sequence). After removal of 3 bases from V and 6 bases from J, the junction contained 5 bases not matched to a gene. The whole variable domain, remainder taken from reference TRBV19 and TRBJ2-4, is DGGITQSPKYLFRKEGQNVTLSCEQNLNHDAMYWYRQDPGQGLRLIYYSQIVNDFQKGDIAEGYSVSREKKESFPLTVTSAQKNPTAFYLCASSMGEGRNIQYFGAGTRLSVL.

The chain combines TRBV19 with TRBJ1-5, with unresolved D. The length of the CDR3 is 13 residues. V dropped 8 bases and J dropped 7 bases, with 15 bases sitting between them. In germline, CDR1 is LNHDA, CDR2 SQIVND (reference sequence). The CDR3 here is CASQYSGWQPQHF. As DNA, the CDR3 is TGTGCCAGTCAGTATTCGGGTTGGCAGCCCCAGCATTTT. The complete variable domain, with remaining parts taken from reference TRBV19 and TRBJ1-5, reads DGGITQSPKYLFRKEGQNVTLSCEQNLNHDAMYWYRQDPGQGLRLIYYSQIVNDFQKGDIAEGYSVSREKKESFPLTVTSAQKNPTAFYLCASQYSGWQPQHFGDGTRLSIL.

This clone was seen a handful of times. This sequence joins TRBV20-1 and TRBJ2-5; D is undetermined. The germline V gene has CDR1 DFQATT and CDR2 SNEGSKA (reference sequence). The CDR3 runs 10 residues. V lost 5 bases, J lost 4 bases, and 5 bases lay in between. For the CDR3, the DNA is TGCAGTGCTTTAGTAGAGACCCAGTACTTC. Residues: CSALVETQYF.

This clone was observed once. The chain joins TRBV15 to TRBJ2-1, with 7 positions matching TRBD2. The CDR3 runs to 15 residues. The junction had 8 bases not matched to a gene; V was cut back by 0 bases and J by 9 bases. CDR1 is LNHNV, CDR2 YYDKDF, per germline (reference sequence). The CDR3 DNA follows: TGTGCCACCAGCAGAGATCGGGGAGCGGGAAGTGAGCAGTTCTTC. This sequence encodes CATSRDRGAGSEQFF.

The genes are TRBV4-2 and TRBJ1-2; D is ambiguous. V lost 0 bases and J lost 1, with 9 bases in between. Germline CDR1 reads LGHNA; CDR2 reads YNFKEQ. This CDR3 has 15 amino acids. CDR3 sequence (DNA): TGTGCCAGCAGCCAAGATCTAGGGTTTAACTATGGCTACACCTTC. The encoded protein is CASSQDLGFNYGYTF.

The chain recombines TRBV13 with TRBJ2-7, with D possibly matching TRBD1 (6 bases). The CDR3 spans 14 residues. CDR1 and CDR2 from the germline V gene are PRHDT and FYEKMQ (reference sequence). The V end lost 5 bases, the J end lost 2 bases, and 13 bases lay between the germline ends. As DNA, the CDR3 is TGTGCCAGCAGCGCCACAGGGTTACCCTACGAGCAGTACTTC. Translated, it gives CASSATGLPYEQYF.

CDR3 nucleotides: TGTGCCTCACAGACGCACGAGTCGGCCTACGAGCAGTACTTC. Residues: CASQTHESAYEQYF. V gene TRBV19 combines with J gene TRBJ2-7; D is uncertain. The germline V gene has CDR1 LNHDA and CDR2 SQIVND (reference sequence). Between the trimmed V and J ends, which lost 11 bases and 2 bases, there was a span of 19 bases. The CDR3 consists of 14 residues. The full variable domain, rest sourced from reference TRBV19 and TRBJ2-7, is DGGITQSPKYLFRKEGQNVTLSCEQNLNHDAMYWYRQDPGQGLRLIYYSQIVNDFQKGDIAEGYSVSREKKESFPLTVTSAQKNPTAFYLCASQTHESAYEQYFGPGTRLTVT.

The chain is built from TRBV10-3 and TRBJ1-5; D call uncertain. Trimming took off 1 base at V and 1 base at J, with 8 bases between the two ends. This CDR3 spans 15 amino acids. CDR1 is ENHRY and CDR2 is SYGVKD in the germline V gene. Here the CDR3 reads CAISEFKGSNQPQHF. CDR3 in DNA: TGTGCCATCAGTGAGTTTAAGGGAAGCAATCAGCCCCAGCATTTT.

This clone was counted a single time. V is TRBV4-1 and J is TRBJ2-3; TRBD1 agrees at 9 bases. The germline V gene has CDR1 MGHRA and CDR2 YSYEKL. The J segment lost 5 bases and the V segment lost 0 bases, leaving 6 bases of the junction unmatched. The CDR3 is 16 amino acids. CDR3 sequence reads: CASSQDRGQGKDTQYF. The CDR3 DNA follows: TGCGCCAGCAGCCAAGATAGGGGACAGGGAAAAGATACGCAGTATTTT.

The rearrangement joins TRBV10-3 to TRBJ2-7; D may be TRBD2 (7 bases). V shed 9 bases and J shed 2 bases, with 17 bases lying between them. The CDR3 is 14 amino acids. CDR1 and CDR2 from the germline V gene are ENHRY and SYGVKD. The CDR3 protein is CAISFRGGTYEQYF. CDR3 coding DNA: TGTGCCATTTCCTTTAGGGGGGGTACCTACGAGCAGTACTTC.

This clone occurred a few times. The chain has TRBV6-1 and TRBJ2-6, with D possibly called TRBD1 or TRBD2 (7 bases each). This CDR3 has 15 residues. Per the germline V gene, CDR1 is MNHNS and CDR2 is SASEGT. Trimming pared 6 bases from V and 2 bases from J, leaving 11 bases between. CDR3 bases: TGTGCCAGCAGCAGGGGGGGAACTGGGGCCAACGTCCTGACTTTC. Amino acid sequence: CASSRGGTGANVLTF.